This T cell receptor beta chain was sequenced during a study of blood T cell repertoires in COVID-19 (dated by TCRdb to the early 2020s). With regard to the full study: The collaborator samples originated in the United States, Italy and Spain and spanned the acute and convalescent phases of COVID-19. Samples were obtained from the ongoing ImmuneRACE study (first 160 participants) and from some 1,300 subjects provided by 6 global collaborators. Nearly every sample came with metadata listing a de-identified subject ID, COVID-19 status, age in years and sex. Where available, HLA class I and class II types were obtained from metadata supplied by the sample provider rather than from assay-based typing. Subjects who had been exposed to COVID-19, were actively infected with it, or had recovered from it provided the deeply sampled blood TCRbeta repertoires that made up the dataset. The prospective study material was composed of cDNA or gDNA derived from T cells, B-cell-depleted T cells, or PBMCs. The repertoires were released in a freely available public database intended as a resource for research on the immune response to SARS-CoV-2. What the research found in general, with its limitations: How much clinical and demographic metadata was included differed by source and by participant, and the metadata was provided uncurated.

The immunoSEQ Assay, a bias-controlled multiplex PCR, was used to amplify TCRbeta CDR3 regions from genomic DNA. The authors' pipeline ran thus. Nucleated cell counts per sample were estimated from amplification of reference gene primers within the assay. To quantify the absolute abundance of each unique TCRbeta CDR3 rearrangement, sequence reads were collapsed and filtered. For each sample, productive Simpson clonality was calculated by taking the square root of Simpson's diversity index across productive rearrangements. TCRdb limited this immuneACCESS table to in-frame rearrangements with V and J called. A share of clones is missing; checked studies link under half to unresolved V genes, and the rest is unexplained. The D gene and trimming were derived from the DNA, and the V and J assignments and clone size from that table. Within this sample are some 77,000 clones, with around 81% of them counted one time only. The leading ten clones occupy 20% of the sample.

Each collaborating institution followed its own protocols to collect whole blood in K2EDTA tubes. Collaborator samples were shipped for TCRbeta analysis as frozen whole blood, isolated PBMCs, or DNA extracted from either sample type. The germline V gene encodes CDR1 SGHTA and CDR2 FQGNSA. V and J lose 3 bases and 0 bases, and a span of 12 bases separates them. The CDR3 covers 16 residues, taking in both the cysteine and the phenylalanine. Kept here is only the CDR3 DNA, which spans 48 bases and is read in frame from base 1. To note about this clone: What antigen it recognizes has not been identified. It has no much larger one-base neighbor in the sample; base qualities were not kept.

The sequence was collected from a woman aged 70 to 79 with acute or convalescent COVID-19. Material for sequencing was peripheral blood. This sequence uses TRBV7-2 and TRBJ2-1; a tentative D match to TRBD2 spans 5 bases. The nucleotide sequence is TGTGCCAGCAGCTTTCGACTACTAAGCTCCTACAATGAGCAGTTCTTC. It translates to CASSFRLLSSYNEQFF. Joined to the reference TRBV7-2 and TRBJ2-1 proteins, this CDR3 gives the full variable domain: GAGVSQSPSNKVTEKGKDVELRCDPISGHTALYWYRQSLGQGLEFLIYFQGNSAPDKSGLPSDRFSAERTGGSVSTLTIQRTQQEDSAVYLCASSFRLLSSYNEQFFGPGTRLTVL.